The present T cell receptor beta chain was sequenced within a study of cytomegalovirus exposure and HLA in healthy donors. Between the trimmed V and J ends, which lost 10 bases and 7 bases, there was a span of 14 bases. Germline V CDR1 and CDR2: ENHRY, SYGVKD. The CDR3 runs to 12 residues. Both 60 Vbeta primers and 13 Jbeta primers went into the PCR. TCRdb keeps only in-frame clones here, not all; method: immunoSEQ multiplex PCR. Of some 130,000 clones listed, around 79% were seen once; the top ten hold 6.5%. The clonotype comes from a middle-aged man in good health and CMV-seropositive. The chain carries TRBV10-3 and TRBJ1-5; the D gene is possibly TRBD1 (5 bases). The sample comprised PBMCs. CDR3 DNA sequence: TGTGCCACCCAGGGCCTTAAACAGCCCCAGCATTTT. This translates into CATQGLKQPQHF.